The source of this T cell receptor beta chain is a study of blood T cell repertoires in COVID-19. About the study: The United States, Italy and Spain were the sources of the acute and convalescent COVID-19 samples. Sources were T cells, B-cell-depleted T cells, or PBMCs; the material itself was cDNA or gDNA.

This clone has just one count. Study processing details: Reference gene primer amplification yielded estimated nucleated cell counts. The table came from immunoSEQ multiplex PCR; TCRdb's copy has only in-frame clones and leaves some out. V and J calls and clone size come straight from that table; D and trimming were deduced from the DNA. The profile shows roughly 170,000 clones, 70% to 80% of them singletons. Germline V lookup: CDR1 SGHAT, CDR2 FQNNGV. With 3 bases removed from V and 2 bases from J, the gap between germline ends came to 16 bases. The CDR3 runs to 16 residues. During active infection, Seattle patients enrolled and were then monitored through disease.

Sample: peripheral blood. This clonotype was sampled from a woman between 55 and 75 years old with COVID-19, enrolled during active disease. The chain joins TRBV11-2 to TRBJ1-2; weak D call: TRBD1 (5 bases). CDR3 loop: CASSFSSPAGNYGYTF. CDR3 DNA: TGTGCCAGCAGCTTTTCATCCCCGGCAGGGAACTATGGCTACACCTTC. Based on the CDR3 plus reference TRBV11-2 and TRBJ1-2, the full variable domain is EAGVAQSPRYKIIEKRQSVAFWCNPISGHATLYWYQQILGQGPKLLIQFQNNGVVDDSQLPKDRFSAERLKGVDSTLKIQPAKLEDSAVYLCASSFSSPAGNYGYTFGSGTRLTVV.